The text below deals with one T cell receptor beta chain. These data are taken from a study of CD8+ T cells in alopecia areata. Unmatched junction bases numbered 11, after V lost 6 bases and J lost 12 bases. The CDR3 runs 16 residues. The germline gives CDR1 SEHNR, CDR2 FQNEAQ (reference sequence). Reverse transcription of extracted RNA yielded cDNA, which provided the sequencing template. Clones were sequenced by immunoSEQ multiplex PCR, and TCRdb holds only the in-frame ones, with some missing. The profile shows 95,000 to 120,000 clones, approximately 63% of them singletons. This TCR was sampled from a human donor in good health. Material: CD8+ T cells sorted from blood. The chain is built from TRBV7-9 and TRBJ2-1; 16 bases fit TRBD2. The CDR3 DNA is TGTGCCAGCAGAAAAGGAGCGGGACTAGCGGGGGGGCCGCAGTTCTTC. It translates to CASRKGAGLAGGPQFF. Complete variable domain (other parts from reference TRBV7-9 and TRBJ2-1): DTGVSQNPRHKITKRGQNVTFRCDPISEHNRLYWYRQTLGQGPEFLTYFQNEAQLEKSRLLSDRFSAERPKGSFSTLEIQRTEQGDSAMYLCASRKGAGLAGGPQFFGPGTRLTVL.